The clone carrying this T cell receptor beta chain was recorded once. The record originates from a study of blood T cell repertoires in COVID-19. The CDR3 is 14 amino acids. The germline V gene encodes CDR1 SGHAT and CDR2 FQNNGV. The ends lost 3 bases at V and 2 bases at J; junction bases unmatched: 4. Clones were sequenced by immunoSEQ multiplex PCR, and TCRdb holds only the in-frame ones, with some missing. The data hold about 100,000 clones, with approximately 90% observed a single time. This TCR came from a man aged 50-60 years with active COVID-19. The sequencing sample was made of peripheral blood. The chain joins TRBV11-2 to TRBJ2-7, with 7 bases aligning to TRBD1. CDR3 DNA sequence: TGTGCCAGCAGCTTGAAGACAGGGCCCTACGAGCAGTACGTC. The encoded protein is CASSLKTGPYEQYV.